The clone carrying this TCR beta chain is deemed medium-sized. The sample belongs to a study of T-cell memory formation after mild COVID-19. TCRdb processed the 5' RACE reads anew with MiXCR; each CDR3 protein has one entry. The sample consists of around 110,000 distinct CDR3 sequences, 15% to 20% of them appearing once. The CDR3 spans 15 residues. The germline V gene encodes CDR1 SGHVS and CDR2 FQNEAQ. Trimming left V 5 bases short and J 6 bases short, with 18 bases between. The material sequenced was PBMCs or a T cell subset sorted from them (not recorded which). The source of this sequence is an adult woman who had mild COVID-19 (a few samples of this study predate the infection). Cell type and time point are not known. This chain links TRBV7-8 with TRBJ2-3; perhaps TRBD2 as D (6 bases). The CDR3 DNA is TGTGCCAGCAGCCATAGCGGCTCAACGGGGGATACGCAGTATTTT. Protein sequence: CASSHSGSTGDTQYF.